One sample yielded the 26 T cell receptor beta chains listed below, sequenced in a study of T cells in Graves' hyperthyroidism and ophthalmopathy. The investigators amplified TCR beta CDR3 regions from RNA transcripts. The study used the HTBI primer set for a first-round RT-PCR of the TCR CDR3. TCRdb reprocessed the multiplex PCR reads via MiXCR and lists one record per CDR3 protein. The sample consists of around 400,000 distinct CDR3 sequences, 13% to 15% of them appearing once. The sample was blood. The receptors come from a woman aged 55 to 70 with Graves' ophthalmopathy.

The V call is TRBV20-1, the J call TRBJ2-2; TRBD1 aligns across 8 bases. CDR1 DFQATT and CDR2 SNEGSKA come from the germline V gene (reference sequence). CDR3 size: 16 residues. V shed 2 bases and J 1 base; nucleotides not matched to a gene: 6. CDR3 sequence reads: CSARRSGTGNTGELFF. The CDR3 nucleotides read TGCAGTGCTAGACGTTCCGGGACAGGGAACACCGGGGAGCTGTTTTTT.

CDR3 amino acids: CASSLGLAGGIYNEQFF. CDR3 bases: TGTGCCAGCAGCCTGGGACTAGCGGGAGGGATCTACAATGAGCAGTTCTTC. V is TRBV14 and J is TRBJ2-1, with TRBD2 identical over 16 bases. CDR3 length equals 17 residues. Germline CDR1 reads SGHDN; CDR2 reads FVKESK. V shed 4 bases, J shed 3 bases, and the junction held 3 bases outside the gene matches.

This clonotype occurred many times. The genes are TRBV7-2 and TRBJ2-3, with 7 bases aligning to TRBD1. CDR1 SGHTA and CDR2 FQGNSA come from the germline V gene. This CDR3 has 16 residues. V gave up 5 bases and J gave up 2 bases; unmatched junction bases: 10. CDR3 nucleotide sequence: TGTGCCAGCAGCCCTAGGGGGCTCGCTCACACAGATACGCAGTATTTT. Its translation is CASSPRGLAHTDTQYF.

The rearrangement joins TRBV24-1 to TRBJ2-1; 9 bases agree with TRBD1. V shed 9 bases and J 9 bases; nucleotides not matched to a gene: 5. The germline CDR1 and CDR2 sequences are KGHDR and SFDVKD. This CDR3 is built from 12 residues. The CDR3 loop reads CATGTGMGEQFF. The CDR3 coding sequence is TGTGCCACCGGGACAGGGATGGGTGAGCAGTTCTTC.

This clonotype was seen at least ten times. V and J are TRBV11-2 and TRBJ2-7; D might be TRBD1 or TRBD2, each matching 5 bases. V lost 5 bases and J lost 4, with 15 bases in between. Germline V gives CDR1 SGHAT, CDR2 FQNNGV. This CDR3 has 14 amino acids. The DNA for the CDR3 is TGTGCCAGCAGCCTACGCAGGGACCAATACGAGCAGTACTTC. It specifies CASSLRRDQYEQYF.

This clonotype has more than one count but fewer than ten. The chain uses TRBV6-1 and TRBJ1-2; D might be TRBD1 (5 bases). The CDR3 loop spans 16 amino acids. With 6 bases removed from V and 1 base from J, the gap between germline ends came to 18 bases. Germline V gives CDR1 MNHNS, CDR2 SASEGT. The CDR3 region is CASRPPRGTGNYGYTF. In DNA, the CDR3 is TGTGCCAGCAGACCACCCCGGGGCACCGGTAACTATGGCTACACCTTC.

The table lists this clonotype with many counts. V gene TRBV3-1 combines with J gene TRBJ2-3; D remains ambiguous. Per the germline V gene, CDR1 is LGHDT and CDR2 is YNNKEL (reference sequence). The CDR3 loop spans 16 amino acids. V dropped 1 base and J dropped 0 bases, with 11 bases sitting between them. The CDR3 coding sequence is TGTGCCAGCAGCCAAGCTGGCCAGACTAGCACAGATACGCAGTATTTT. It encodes CASSQAGQTSTDTQYF.

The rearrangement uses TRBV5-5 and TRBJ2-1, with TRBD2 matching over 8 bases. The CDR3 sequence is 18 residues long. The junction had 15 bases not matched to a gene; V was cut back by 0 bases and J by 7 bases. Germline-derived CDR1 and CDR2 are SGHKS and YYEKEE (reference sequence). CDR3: CASSLGLARVPNENEQFF. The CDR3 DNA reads TGTGCCAGCAGCTTGGGACTAGCGAGAGTGCCTAACGAAAATGAGCAGTTCTTC.

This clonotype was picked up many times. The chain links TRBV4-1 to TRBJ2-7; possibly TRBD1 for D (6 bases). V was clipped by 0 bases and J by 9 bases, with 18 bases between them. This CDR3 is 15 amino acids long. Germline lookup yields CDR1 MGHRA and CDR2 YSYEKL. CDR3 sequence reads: CASSQDLYRDGGQYF. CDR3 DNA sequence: TGCGCCAGCAGCCAAGACCTATACAGGGACGGCGGGCAGTACTTC.

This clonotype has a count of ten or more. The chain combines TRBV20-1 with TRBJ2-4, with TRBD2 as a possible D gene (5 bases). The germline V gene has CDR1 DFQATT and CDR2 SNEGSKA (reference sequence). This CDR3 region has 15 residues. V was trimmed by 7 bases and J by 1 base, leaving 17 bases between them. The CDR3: CSGSFRGMAKNIQYF. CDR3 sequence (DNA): TGCAGTGGGAGCTTTCGGGGTATGGCCAAAAACATTCAGTACTTC.

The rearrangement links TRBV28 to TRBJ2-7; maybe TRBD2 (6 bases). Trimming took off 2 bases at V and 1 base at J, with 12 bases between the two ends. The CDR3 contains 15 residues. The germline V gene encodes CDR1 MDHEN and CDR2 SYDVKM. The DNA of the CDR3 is TGTGCCAGCAGTTTAGACGGGAGATCATCCTACGAGCAGTACTTC. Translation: CASSLDGRSSYEQYF. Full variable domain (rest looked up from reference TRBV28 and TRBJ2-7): DVKVTQSSRYLVKRTGEKVFLECVQDMDHENMFWYRQDPGLGLRLIYFSYDVKMKEKGDIPEGYSVSREKKERFSLILESASTNQTSMYLCASSLDGRSSYEQYFGPGTRLTVT.

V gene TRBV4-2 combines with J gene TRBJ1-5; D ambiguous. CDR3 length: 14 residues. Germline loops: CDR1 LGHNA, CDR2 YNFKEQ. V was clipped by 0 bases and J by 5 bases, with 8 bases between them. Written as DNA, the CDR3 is TGTGCCAGCAGCCAAGATCCGGGCGATCAGCCCCAGCATTTT. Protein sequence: CASSQDPGDQPQHF.

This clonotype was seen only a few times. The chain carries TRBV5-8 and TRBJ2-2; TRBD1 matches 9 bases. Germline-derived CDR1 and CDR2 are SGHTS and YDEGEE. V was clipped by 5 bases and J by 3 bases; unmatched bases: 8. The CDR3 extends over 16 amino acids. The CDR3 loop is CASRPGTGRHTGELFF. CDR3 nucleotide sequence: TGTGCCAGCAGGCCCGGGACAGGGAGACACACCGGGGAGCTGTTTTTT.

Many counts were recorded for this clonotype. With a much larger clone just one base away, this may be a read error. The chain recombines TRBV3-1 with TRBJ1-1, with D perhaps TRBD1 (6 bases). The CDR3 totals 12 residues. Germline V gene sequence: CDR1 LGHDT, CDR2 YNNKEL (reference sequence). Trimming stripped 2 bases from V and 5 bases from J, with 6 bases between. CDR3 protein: CASSQRGTEAFF. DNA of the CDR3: TGTGCCAGCAGCCAAAGGGGGACTGAAGCTTTCTTT.

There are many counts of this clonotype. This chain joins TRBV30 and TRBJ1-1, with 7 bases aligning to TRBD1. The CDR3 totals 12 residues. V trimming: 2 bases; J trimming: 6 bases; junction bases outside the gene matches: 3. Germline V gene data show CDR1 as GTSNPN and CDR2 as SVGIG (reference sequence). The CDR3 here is CAWSRQGAEAFF. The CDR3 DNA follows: TGTGCCTGGAGTCGGCAGGGGGCTGAAGCTTTCTTT.

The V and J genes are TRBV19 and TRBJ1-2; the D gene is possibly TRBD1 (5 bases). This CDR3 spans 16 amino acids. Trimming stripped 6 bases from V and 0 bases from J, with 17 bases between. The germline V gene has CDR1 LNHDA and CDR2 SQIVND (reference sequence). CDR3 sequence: CASSLGLDRANYGYTF. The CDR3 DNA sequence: TGTGCCAGTAGCTTAGGTCTCGACAGAGCTAACTATGGCTACACCTTC.

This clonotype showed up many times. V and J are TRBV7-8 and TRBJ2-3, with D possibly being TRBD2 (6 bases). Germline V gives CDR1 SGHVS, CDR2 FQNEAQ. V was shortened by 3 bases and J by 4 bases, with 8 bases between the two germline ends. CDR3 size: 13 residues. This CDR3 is CASSFGSADTQYF. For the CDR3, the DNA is TGTGCCAGCAGCTTCGGGAGCGCAGATACGCAGTATTTT.

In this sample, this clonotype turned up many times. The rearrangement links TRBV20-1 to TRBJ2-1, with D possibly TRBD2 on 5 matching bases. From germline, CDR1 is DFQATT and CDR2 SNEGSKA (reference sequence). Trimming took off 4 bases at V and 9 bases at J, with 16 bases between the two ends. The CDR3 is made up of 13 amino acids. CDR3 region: CSATGPRAGEQFF. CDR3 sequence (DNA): TGCAGTGCTACCGGGCCTCGGGCGGGTGAGCAGTTCTTC.

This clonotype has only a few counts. CDR3 region: CASRIPGSVDTQYF. The CDR3 bases are TGTGCCAGCAGGATACCCGGGTCAGTCGATACGCAGTATTTT. The chain links TRBV6-1 to TRBJ2-3; D is unresolved. Germline V gives CDR1 MNHNS, CDR2 SASEGT. Trimming took 6 bases from V and 6 from J, leaving 16 bases between them. The CDR3 extends over 14 amino acids.

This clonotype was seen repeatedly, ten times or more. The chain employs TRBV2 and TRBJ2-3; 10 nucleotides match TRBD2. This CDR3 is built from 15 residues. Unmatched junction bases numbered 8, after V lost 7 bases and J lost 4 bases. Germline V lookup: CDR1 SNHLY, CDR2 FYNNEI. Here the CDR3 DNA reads TGTGCCAGCAAACGAGCTAGCGGGAGTGCAGATACGCAGTATTTT. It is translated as CASKRASGSADTQYF. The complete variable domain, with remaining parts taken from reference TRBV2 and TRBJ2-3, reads EPEVTQTPSHQVTQMGQEVILRCVPISNHLYFYWYRQILGQKVEFLVSFYNNEISEKSEIFDDQFSVERPDGSNFTLKIRSTKLEDSAMYFCASKRASGSADTQYFGPGTRLTVL.

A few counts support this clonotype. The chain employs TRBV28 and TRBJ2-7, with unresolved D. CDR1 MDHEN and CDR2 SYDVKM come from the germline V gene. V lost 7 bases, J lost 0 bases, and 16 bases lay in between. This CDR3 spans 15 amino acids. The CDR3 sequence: CASIDRRTNSYEQYF. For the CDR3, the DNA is TGTGCCAGCATTGATCGGCGTACGAACTCCTACGAGCAGTACTTC. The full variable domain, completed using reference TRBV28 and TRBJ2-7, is DVKVTQSSRYLVKRTGEKVFLECVQDMDHENMFWYRQDPGLGLRLIYFSYDVKMKEKGDIPEGYSVSREKKERFSLILESASTNQTSMYLCASIDRRTNSYEQYFGPGTRLTVT.

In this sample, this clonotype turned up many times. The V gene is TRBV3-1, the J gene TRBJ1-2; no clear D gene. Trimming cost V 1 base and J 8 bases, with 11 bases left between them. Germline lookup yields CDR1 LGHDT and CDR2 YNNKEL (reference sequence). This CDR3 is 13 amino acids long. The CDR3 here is CASSQGLGRGYTF. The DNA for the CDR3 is TGTGCCAGCAGCCAAGGGTTAGGGCGCGGCTACACCTTC.

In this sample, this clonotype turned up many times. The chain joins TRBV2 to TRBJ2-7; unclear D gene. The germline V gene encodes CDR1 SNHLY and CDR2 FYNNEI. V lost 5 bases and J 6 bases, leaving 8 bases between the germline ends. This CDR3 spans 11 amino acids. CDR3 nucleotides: TGTGCCAGCAGTTCACGCCGCGAGCAGTACTTC. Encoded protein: CASSSRREQYF.

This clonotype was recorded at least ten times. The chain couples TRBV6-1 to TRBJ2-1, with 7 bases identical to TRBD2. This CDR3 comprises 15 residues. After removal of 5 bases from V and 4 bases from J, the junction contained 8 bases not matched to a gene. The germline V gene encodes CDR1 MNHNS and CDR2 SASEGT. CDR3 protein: CASSRIPSGYNEQFF. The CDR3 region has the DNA TGTGCCAGCAGTCGAATTCCTAGCGGTTACAATGAGCAGTTCTTC.

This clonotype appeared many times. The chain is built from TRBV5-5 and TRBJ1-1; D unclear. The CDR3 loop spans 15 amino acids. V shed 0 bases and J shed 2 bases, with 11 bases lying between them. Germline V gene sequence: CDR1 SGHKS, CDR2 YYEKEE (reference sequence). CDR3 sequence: CASSLEDRRNTEAFF. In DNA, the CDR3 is TGTGCCAGCAGCTTGGAGGACCGCCGTAACACTGAAGCTTTCTTT.

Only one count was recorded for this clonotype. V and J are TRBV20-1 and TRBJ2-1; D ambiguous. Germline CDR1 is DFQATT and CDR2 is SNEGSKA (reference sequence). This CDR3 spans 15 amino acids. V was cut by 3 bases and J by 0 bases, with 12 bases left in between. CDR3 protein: CSASELASSYNEQFF. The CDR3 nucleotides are TGCAGTGCTAGCGAGCTGGCGAGCTCCTACAATGAGCAGTTCTTC.